This T cell receptor beta chain appears in the sequencing data of a study of shared clonotypes between healthy human individuals. Study-level findings and limits: With a handful of donors compared, 4.5% to 6.5% of naive CD4 clonotypes were shared.

Trimming stripped 3 bases from V and 4 bases from J, with 13 bases between. The CDR3 has 15 residues. Germline V gene data show CDR1 as MNHNS and CDR2 as SASEGT. A remark on this clone: Its antigen is not known.

Both subsets, CD45RA+ naive and CD45RA-negative memory, were split from the CD4+ cells. Measured with immunoSEQ multiplex PCR; TCRdb has only the in-frame clones, and not every one. The sample carries some 1 million clones, 65% to 75% recorded once. This receptor was obtained from a young man in good health. Sequenced: memory CD4+ T cells sorted from blood. As for subset: CD45RA-negative fraction. This chain uses TRBV6-1 with TRBJ2-1, with TRBD2 as a possible D gene (5 bases). The CDR3 bases are TGTGCCAGCAGTGAGCTGTACGGAGGTTACAATGAGCAGTTCTTC. Protein sequence: CASSELYGGYNEQFF.